This is a list of T cell receptor beta chains from one sample in a study of blood T cell repertoires in COVID-19. Clones were read by immunoSEQ multiplex PCR, and TCRdb kept only the in-frame ones, dropping some. There are over 50,000 clones in the sample; approximately 90% occur only once, and around 2.7% lies in the top ten. The material sequenced was peripheral blood. The receptors were gathered from a man older than 75 with acute or convalescent COVID-19. Each CDR3 is given with its conserved first and last residue. D genes are given only for firm matches. Clone size appears in some rows only: once, few, many, or a class for an expanded clone.

J: TRBJ1-2
V: TRBV5-1
size: once
D: .
DNA: TGCGCCAGCAGCTTGATGCAGGGGCTAAACTATGGCTACACCTTC
CDR3: CASSLMQGLNYGYTF

J: TRBJ1-5
V: TRBV27
size: .
D: TRBD1
DNA: TGTGCCAGCAGTCCTCGGGGACAGGGGGGCAATCAGCCCCAGCATTTT
CDR3: CASSPRGQGGNQPQHF

J: TRBJ1-5
V: TRBV2
size: .
D: TRBD1
DNA: TGTGCCAGCAGCAGACAGGGGGGAAATCGGCCCCAGCATTTT
CDR3: CASSRQGGNRPQHF

J: TRBJ1-1
V: TRBV7-6
size: few
D: TRBD1
DNA: TGTGCCAGCAGCTTCAACGACAGGGTTAACACTGAAGCTTTCTTT
CDR3: CASSFNDRVNTEAFF

J: TRBJ1-1
V: TRBV21-1
size: .
D: .
DNA: TGTGCCAGCAGCAAAGATTACCCGGGAAGGACTGAAGCTTTCTTT
CDR3: CASSKDYPGRTEAFF

J: TRBJ1-3
V: TRBV30
size: .
D: .
DNA: TGTGCCTGGAGGGTCGGTGGGACATCCTCTGGAAACACCATATATTTT
CDR3: CAWRVGGTSSGNTIYF

J: TRBJ1-5
V: TRBV30
size: .
D: TRBD1
DNA: TGTGCCTGGAGTGTACGGACAGGGCAAAATCAGCCCCAGCATTTT
CDR3: CAWSVRTGQNQPQHF

J: TRBJ2-3
V: TRBV6-2/TRBV6-3
size: few
D: TRBD2
DNA: TGTGCCAGCAGTCAAACTAGCGGGGGGGACGAGCAGTATTTT
CDR3: CASSQTSGGDEQYF

J: TRBJ2-1
V: TRBV7-2
size: .
D: .
DNA: TGTGCCAGCAGGCGGACAGCCTACAATGAGCAGTTCTTC
CDR3: CASRRTAYNEQFF

J: TRBJ1-1
V: TRBV19
size: .
D: .
DNA: TGTGCCAGTAGTATGCAGCCTAGGGGCACTGAAGCTTTCTTT
CDR3: CASSMQPRGTEAFF

J: TRBJ1-2
V: TRBV18
size: .
D: .
DNA: TGTGCCAGCTCCCCGGGGGAGAGCTATGGCTACACCTTC
CDR3: CASSPGESYGYTF

J: TRBJ2-3
V: TRBV2
size: .
D: .
DNA: TGTGCCAGCAGTGAACAGGGGGGTAGCACAGATACGCAGTATTTT
CDR3: CASSEQGGSTDTQYF

J: TRBJ2-7
V: TRBV6-2/TRBV6-3
size: .
D: .
DNA: TGTGCCAGCAGTTACGCGGGCTACGAGGGGGAGTACTTC
CDR3: CASSYAGYEGEYF

J: TRBJ2-7
V: TRBV2
size: .
D: TRBD2
DNA: TGTGCCAGCAGTGGACTAGCGGGGACCTACGAGCAGTACTTC
CDR3: CASSGLAGTYEQYF

J: TRBJ2-7
V: TRBV7-7
size: .
D: TRBD1
DNA: TGTGCTAGCAGCCCCTCCGACAGGGTCTACGAGCAGTACTTC
CDR3: CASSPSDRVYEQYF

J: TRBJ1-5
V: TRBV6-5
size: .
D: .
DNA: TGTGCCAGCAGGAGGGGGAGCAATCAGCCCCAGCATTTT
CDR3: CASRRGSNQPQHF

J: TRBJ1-4
V: TRBV19
size: .
D: .
DNA: TGTGCCAGTAGTAGGGGGCCGGAGCCTGGAGAAAAACTGTTTTTT
CDR3: CASSRGPEPGEKLFF

J: TRBJ2-3
V: TRBV2
size: few
D: .
DNA: TGTGCCAGCGGGACATTTAGCACAGATACGCAGTATTTT
CDR3: CASGTFSTDTQYF

J: TRBJ1-2
V: TRBV5-1
size: once
D: .
DNA: TGCGCCAGCAGAGAGATAGGAGACTATGGCTACACCTTC
CDR3: CASREIGDYGYTF

J: TRBJ2-5
V: TRBV27
size: .
D: TRBD1
DNA: TGTGCCAGCAGTTTACACAGGGGTGAAGAGACCCAGTACTTC
CDR3: CASSLHRGEETQYF

J: TRBJ2-1
V: TRBV3-1/TRBV3-2
size: .
D: TRBD2
DNA: TGTGCCAGCAGCCCCGTATTTGCGGGGGCCTACAATGAGCAGTTCTTC
CDR3: CASSPVFAGAYNEQFF

J: TRBJ2-7
V: TRBV10-3
size: .
D: .
DNA: TGTGCCATCAGTGATATCGCGACAGGCTACGAGCAGTACTTC
CDR3: CAISDIATGYEQYF

J: TRBJ2-3
V: TRBV29-1
size: .
D: .
DNA: TGCAGCGTTGAACCTGTAGGGGGGGTCGGTACAGATACGCAGTATTTT
CDR3: CSVEPVGGVGTDTQYF

J: TRBJ1-5
V: TRBV19
size: .
D: .
DNA: TGTGCCAGTATTAGATCATCAGGGATCAATCAGCCCCAGCATTTT
CDR3: CASIRSSGINQPQHF

J: TRBJ2-5
V: TRBV4-3
size: .
D: TRBD1
DNA: TGCGCCAGCAGCCGGACCCCTGAGTGGACAGGGGTGGAGACCCAGTACTTC
CDR3: CASSRTPEWTGVETQYF